These 25 T cell receptor beta chains share one sample of origin, sequenced in a study. One entry per CDR3 protein results from TCRdb running MiXCR on the RT-PCR reads. The table has about 680,000 distinct CDR3 sequences, over 12% seen once. The sample was memory CD4+ T cells from blood. Source of these receptors: a female donor in good health, serving as a healthy control.

This clonotype was picked up many times. The chain joins TRBV6-2 or TRBV6-3 to TRBJ2-3; possibly TRBD2 for D (6 bases). The CDR3 totals 15 residues. Per germline, CDR1 MNHEY and CDR2 SVGEGT. V was trimmed by 5 bases and J by 2 bases, leaving 14 bases between them. The CDR3 coding sequence is TGTGCCAGCAGTGACCCGGGACTGCTCACAGATACGCAGTATTTT. As protein: CASSDPGLLTDTQYF.

This clonotype was seen more than once but under ten times. V and J are TRBV6-2 or TRBV6-3 and TRBJ2-2; D may be TRBD1 or TRBD2 (5 bases each). Germline V gene lookup returns CDR1 MNHEY and CDR2 SVGEGT. The germline V and J ends were trimmed by 1 base and 6 bases, with 12 bases remaining between them. This CDR3 has 15 amino acids. The CDR3 loop reads CASSYWQGESGELFF. CDR3 coding DNA: TGTGCCAGCAGTTACTGGCAGGGAGAATCCGGGGAGCTGTTTTTT.

This clonotype was observed once. A read error may explain this, as a much larger clone is one base away. The chain joins TRBV7-2 to TRBJ2-1, with TRBD2 identical over 12 bases. The CDR3 loop spans 17 amino acids. Germline CDR1 SGHTA, CDR2 FQGNSA. J lost 4 bases, V lost 6 bases, and 10 bases had no gene match. In DNA form, the CDR3 reads TGTGCCAGCAGACTTAGGACTAGCGGGATCAAGTACAATGAGCAGTTCTTC. This gives the protein CASRLRTSGIKYNEQFF.

The chain carries TRBV2 and TRBJ2-3; 12 bases map to TRBD2. The CDR3 length is 16 residues. V shed 8 bases and J 0 bases; nucleotides not matched to a gene: 6. CDR1 and CDR2 from the germline V gene are SNHLY and FYNNEI. The DNA of the CDR3 is TGTGCCAGCCGACTAGCGGGGGTCGTAAGCACAGATACGCAGTATTTT. It codes for CASRLAGVVSTDTQYF.

The chain combines TRBV28 with TRBJ2-7, with D perhaps matching TRBD1 (8 bases). Germline V gene lookup returns CDR1 MDHEN and CDR2 SYDVKM. The CDR3 consists of 15 residues. The V and J ends lost 6 bases and 5 bases respectively, with 20 bases between them. The CDR3 loop is CASSITGQGGDEQYF. The CDR3 nucleotides read TGTGCCAGCAGCATCACCGGACAGGGAGGGGACGAGCAGTACTTC.

The V call is TRBV7-6, the J call TRBJ2-3, with TRBD2 identical over 13 bases. Germline-derived CDR1 and CDR2 are SGHVS and FNYEAQ. The J segment lost 5 bases and the V segment lost 5 bases, leaving 13 bases of the junction unmatched. The CDR3 length is 18 residues. Here the CDR3 reads CASSPGLAGELKIDTQYF. The DNA of the CDR3 is TGTGCCAGCAGCCCCGGACTAGCGGGGGAACTCAAGATAGATACGCAGTATTTT. Based on the CDR3 plus reference TRBV7-6 and TRBJ2-3, the full variable domain is GAGVSQSPRYKVTKRGQDVALRCDPISGHVSLYWYRQALGQGPEFLTYFNYEAQQDKSGLPNDRFSAERPEGSISTLTIQRTEQRDSAMYRCASSPGLAGELKIDTQYFGPGTRLTVL.

This clonotype was seen more than once but under ten times. The chain recombines TRBV28 with TRBJ1-1; D remains ambiguous. Germline loops: CDR1 MDHEN, CDR2 SYDVKM. V was shortened by 5 bases and J by 3 bases, with 7 bases between the two germline ends. The CDR3 has 12 amino acids. The CDR3 DNA follows: TGTGCCAGCAGTGACATCGACACTGAAGCTTTCTTT. Protein: CASSDIDTEAFF.

This clonotype was seen more than once but under ten times. The chain joins TRBV10-3 to TRBJ1-1, with D possibly being TRBD1 (6 bases). The CDR3 has 14 amino acids. The germline V gene encodes CDR1 ENHRY and CDR2 SYGVKD. V was trimmed by 2 bases and J by 5 bases, leaving 12 bases between them. The CDR3 DNA sequence: TGTGCCATCAGTGAGCCAAAACAGGGAACTGAAGCTTTCTTT. Residues: CAISEPKQGTEAFF.

This clonotype was counted only a few times. The chain recombines TRBV7-3 with TRBJ2-1, with TRBD2 as a possible D gene (6 bases). The CDR3 has 15 amino acids. Germline-derived CDR1 and CDR2 are SGHTA and FQGTGA. Trimming cost V 3 bases and J 3 bases, with 12 bases left between them. CDR3 nucleotides: TGTGCCAGCAGCTTCGAACCCGGGGGCTACAATGAGCAGTTCTTC. Its translation is CASSFEPGGYNEQFF.

Notes on this clonotype: A much larger clone differs by one base, so this may be a read error. The V gene is TRBV20-1, the J gene TRBJ2-3, with TRBD2 matching over 12 bases. The junction had 2 bases not matched to a gene; V was cut back by 4 bases and J by 0 bases. Germline CDR1 reads DFQATT; CDR2 reads SNEGSKA (reference sequence). CDR3 length equals 15 residues. The CDR3 DNA follows: TGCAGTGCTAAAGGGACTAGCGGGAGCACAGATACGCAGTATTTT. This codes for CSAKGTSGSTDTQYF.

This clonotype was counted between two and nine times. The chain links TRBV7-6 to TRBJ2-7; D gene ambiguous. Per germline, CDR1 SGHVS and CDR2 FNYEAQ. This CDR3 is built from 13 residues. Trimming took 1 base from V and 6 from J, leaving 10 bases between them. The CDR3 bases are TGTGCCAGCAGCTTAGTAGTTGCTTCCGAGCAGTACTTC. Its translation is CASSLVVASEQYF. Full variable domain (remainder filled in from reference TRBV7-6 and TRBJ2-7): GAGVSQSPRYKVTKRGQDVALRCDPISGHVSLYWYRQALGQGPEFLTYFNYEAQQDKSGLPNDRFSAERPEGSISTLTIQRTEQRDSAMYRCASSLVVASEQYFGPGTRLTVT.

About this clonotype itself: The CDR3 ends on some other residue instead of the conserved phenylalanine or tryptophan, so this is likely a read error. The chain uses TRBV11-2 and TRBJ2-1; no clear D gene. Germline-derived CDR1 and CDR2 are SGHAT and FQNNGV. The CDR3 spans 13 residues. V gave up 4 bases and J gave up 6 bases, with 10 bases separating them. CDR3 nucleotide sequence: TGTGCCAGCAGCTCTTACAAGATCAATGAGCAGTTCCTC. Translation gives CASSSYKINEQFL.

This chain joins TRBV19 and TRBJ1-2; D is possibly TRBD1 (6 bases). Trimming took 6 bases from V and 4 from J, leaving 15 bases between them. Germline-derived CDR1 and CDR2 are LNHDA and SQIVND (reference sequence). The CDR3 sequence is 14 residues long. As DNA, the CDR3 is TGTGCCAGTAGAAAGACGGAGGGGGGCTATGGCTACACCTTC. It yields the protein CASRKTEGGYGYTF.

The table lists this clonotype with many counts. The chain combines TRBV6-5 with TRBJ2-3; 10 bases line up with TRBD2. The CDR3 totals 17 residues. V lost 4 bases, J lost 1 base, and 8 bases stayed unmatched. The germline gives CDR1 MNHEY, CDR2 SVGAGI. The CDR3 DNA reads as TGTGCCAGCAGTTCGCTAGCGGGAGTTATTGGCACAGATACGCAGTATTTT. It translates to CASSSLAGVIGTDTQYF.

The gene calls are TRBV7-3 and TRBJ2-3; 8 bases agree with TRBD1. With V trimmed by 6 bases and J by 3 bases, 5 bases remained unmatched. Germline assignment: CDR1 SGHTA and CDR2 FQGTGA. This CDR3 is 14 amino acids long. CDR3 sequence reads: CASRQGVSTDTQYF. The DNA for the CDR3 is TGTGCCAGCAGACAGGGGGTTAGTACAGATACGCAGTATTTT. Looking up the rest from reference TRBV7-3 and TRBJ2-3 gives the full variable domain: GAGVSQTPSNKVTEKGKYVELRCDPISGHTALYWYRQSLGQGPEFLIYFQGTGAADDSGLPNDRFFAVRPEGSVSTLKIQRTERGDSAVYLCASRQGVSTDTQYFGPGTRLTVL.

This clonotype appeared many times. The rearrangement links TRBV7-2 to TRBJ2-7; TRBD1 matches 9 bases. The CDR3 sequence is 15 residues long. The trim removed 3 bases at V and 1 base at J, leaving 4 bases unmatched. Germline V gives CDR1 SGHTA, CDR2 FQGNSA. DNA of the CDR3: TGTGCCAGCAGCTTGGCCGGGACAGGGTCCTACGAGCAGTACTTC. Its protein is CASSLAGTGSYEQYF.

The V call is TRBV28, the J call TRBJ2-7; the D is unclear. CDR3 size: 16 residues. In germline, CDR1 is MDHEN, CDR2 SYDVKM. V lost 5 bases and J lost 0, with 17 bases in between. As DNA, the CDR3 is TGTGCCAGCAGTCCTGGTTCGAGCGCCCACTCCTACGAGCAGTACTTC. Its protein product is CASSPGSSAHSYEQYF.

The chain joins TRBV5-1 to TRBJ2-1; tentatively, D is TRBD2 (11 bases). The germline V and J ends were trimmed by 7 bases and 10 bases, with 27 bases remaining between them. Germline CDR1 is SGHRS and CDR2 is YFSETQ. This CDR3 is 16 amino acids long. Here the CDR3 reads CASGQGGTSGRLEQFF. The CDR3 DNA reads as TGCGCCAGCGGACAGGGGGGAACTAGCGGGAGATTAGAGCAGTTCTTC.

Details on this clonotype: An end of the junction does not agree with germline; a read error may underlie this. The rearrangement links TRBV5-6 to TRBJ1-4; 10 nucleotides agree with TRBD1. The germline V gene encodes CDR1 SGHDT and CDR2 YYEEEE. The CDR3 covers 14 residues. The CDR3 nucleotides read TGTGCCTGCAGCTCGACAGGGGGCGAAGAAAAACTGTTTTTT. It translates to CACSSTGGEEKLFF.

In its sample, this clonotype was seen a few times. The chain uses TRBV5-1 and TRBJ2-7, with TRBD1 matching 8 bases. The V gene end was trimmed by 4 bases and the J gene end by 7 bases; junction bases not matched to a gene: 10. Germline V gene sequence: CDR1 SGHRS, CDR2 YFSETQ. The CDR3 contains 14 residues. The CDR3 coding sequence is TGCGCCAGCAGCCCGCTTGGGACAGGTGAAGAGCAGTACTTC. Translating it yields CASSPLGTGEEQYF.

This clonotype was detected once. The V gene is TRBV20-1, the J gene TRBJ2-7; D gene unclear. The CDR3 loop spans 15 amino acids. The germline V and J ends were trimmed by 2 bases and 5 bases, with 19 bases remaining between them. Per germline, CDR1 DFQATT and CDR2 SNEGSKA (reference sequence). The CDR3 coding sequence is TGCAGTGCTAGACGCAGCTTGGGCCGCCCCGACGAGCAGTACTTC. Encoded protein: CSARRSLGRPDEQYF.

J is TRBJ2-4 and V is TRBV28; TRBD2 aligns across 9 bases. V lost 5 bases, J lost 0 bases, and 8 bases stayed unmatched. Germline V gene sequence: CDR1 MDHEN, CDR2 SYDVKM. The CDR3 extends over 17 amino acids. In nucleotides, the CDR3 is TGTGCCAGCAGTCCCCTACTAGCGGGTGTAGCCAAAAACATTCAGTACTTC. Translated, it gives CASSPLLAGVAKNIQYF.

The table lists this clonotype with a few counts. This chain uses TRBV27 with TRBJ1-2, with TRBD1 identical over 7 bases. This CDR3 is 17 amino acids long. The trim removed 2 bases at V and 9 bases at J, leaving 18 bases unmatched. Germline-derived CDR1 and CDR2 are MNHEY and SMNVEV (reference sequence). The CDR3 loop is CASSLLPLDRRRKSYTF. The CDR3 coding sequence is TGTGCCAGCAGTTTACTCCCCCTGGACAGGCGTCGGAAGAGCTACACCTTC.

This clonotype was detected ten times or more. The V and J genes are TRBV20-1 and TRBJ2-7; 7 bases are shared with TRBD2. Germline CDR1 reads DFQATT; CDR2 reads SNEGSKA (reference sequence). This CDR3 comprises 16 residues. Trimming removed 0 bases from V and 4 bases from J; junction bases left unmatched: 12. CDR3: CSARDNRGGSSYEQYF. The CDR3 DNA is TGCAGTGCTAGAGATAACCGTGGCGGGAGTTCGTACGAGCAGTACTTC.

V and J are TRBV15 and TRBJ2-5, with D uncertain. Trimming stripped 7 bases from V and 2 bases from J, with 14 bases between. Germline loops: CDR1 LNHNV, CDR2 YYDKDF (reference sequence). The CDR3 sequence is 14 residues long. CDR3 nucleotides: TGTGCCACCACAACTCGGACGTCTCAAGAGACCCAGTACTTC. As protein: CATTTRTSQETQYF.